One T cell receptor (beta chain) is described in this entry. Unmatched junction bases numbered 1, after V lost 4 bases and J lost 1 base. CDR3 length: 14 amino acids. Germline V gene sequence: CDR1 SGHTA, CDR2 FQGNSA. These data originate in a study of blood T cell repertoires in COVID-19. Assay: immunoSEQ multiplex PCR; the TCRdb copy retains only in-frame clones and omits some. The data hold hundreds of thousands of clones, with 65% to 90% observed a single time. Sequencing used PBMCs or T cells enriched from blood (not recorded which). The receptor was isolated from a man between 40 and 49 years old who had recovered from COVID-19. The V gene is TRBV7-2, the J gene TRBJ2-3; the match to TRBD2 covers 8 bases. CDR3 sequence (DNA): TGTGCCAGCAGCTCGACTAGCGGCACAGATACGCAGTATTTT. Protein product: CASSSTSGTDTQYF.